The following is a TCR beta chain sequence with its context. Profiling of TCR beta VDJ combinations and CDR3 sequences used genomic DNA as template. TCRdb re-analysed the reads in MiXCR, keeping a single row per CDR3 protein. Of under 200,000 distinct CDR3 sequences in the sample, approximately 44% were seen once. These data come from a study of CD8+CD57+ T cells in acquired aplastic anemia. Looking at the study overall: Average DNA yield from sorted CD4+ and CD8+ cells was around 3 ug.

The CDR3 runs to 13 residues. V was pared by 8 bases and J by 6 bases, with 8 bases of the junction left unmatched. Germline V gene data show CDR1 as SQVTM and CDR2 as ANQGSEA. The sequencing input was sorted CD4+, CD8+, or CD8+CD57+ T cells (not recorded which) from PBMCs. The TCR sequence derives from a human donor in good health. The chain recombines TRBV29-1 with TRBJ2-3; TRBD1 matches 10 bases. CDR3 region: CSLRDRGGDTQYF. The CDR3 DNA sequence: TGCAGCTTACGGGACAGGGGAGGGGATACGCAGTATTTT.